This TCR beta chain was obtained from a study of shared clonotypes between healthy human individuals. The table lists this clone with a few counts. Healthy adults negative for HIV, lacking recent acute infections or vaccinations, served as donors. Here immunoSEQ multiplex PCR was the method, and the copy in TCRdb shows in-frame clones only, minus some. The profile covers some 1 million clones, with more than 60% appearing a single time and approximately 1.5% taken by the ten largest. Germline V gene lookup returns CDR1 SGHRS and CDR2 YFSETQ. There are 14 residues in the CDR3. V was clipped by 3 bases and J by 7 bases, with 16 bases between them.

Sequencing used memory CD4+ T cells sorted from blood. Subset defined: CD45RA-negative fraction. The chain links TRBV5-1 to TRBJ1-1; possibly TRBD1 for D (5 bases). This TCR was recovered from a man aged 18 to 30 in good health. The CDR3 loop is CASSSRWDGGEAFF. DNA of the CDR3: TGCGCCAGCAGCTCCCGGTGGGATGGGGGTGAAGCTTTCTTT.